The 5 T cell receptor beta chains given below trace back to one sample, sequenced in a study of T cell responses to AZD1222 COVID-19 vaccine. Assay: immunoSEQ multiplex PCR; the TCRdb copy retains only in-frame clones and omits some. This table holds approximately 100,000 clones, approximately 84% found once. Sequencing was performed on peripheral blood, taken on day 0 of AZD1222 vaccination. These TCRs come from an adult in good health.

The sample holds a few counts of this clone. The J gene is TRBJ1-2, the V gene TRBV10-3, with a possible D match to TRBD1 (6 bases). Germline V gives CDR1 ENHRY, CDR2 SYGVKD. This CDR3 has 14 amino acids. V gave up 4 bases and J gave up 6 bases, with 15 bases separating them. DNA of the CDR3: TGTGCCATCAGTGGGCCGAGGGGGGAAAATGGCTACACCTTC. It is translated as CAISGPRGENGYTF.

The chain recombines TRBV30 with TRBJ1-1; a possible D gene is TRBD1 (5 bases). The CDR3 totals 13 residues. CDR1 GTSNPN and CDR2 SVGIG come from the germline V gene (reference sequence). V gave up 1 base and J gave up 4 bases, with 10 bases separating them. The CDR3 DNA sequence: TGTGCCTGGAGTGCAGGGCCCGCCACTGAAGCTTTCTTT. Protein: CAWSAGPATEAFF.

V usage is TRBV2 and J usage is TRBJ2-7, with 8 bases fitting TRBD1. V was clipped by 4 bases and J by 3 bases; unmatched bases: 5. From germline, CDR1 is SNHLY and CDR2 FYNNEI. CDR3 length: 14 residues. CDR3 amino acids: CASSVGQGRYEQYF. The DNA of the CDR3 is TGTGCCAGCAGTGTTGGACAGGGTCGCTACGAGCAGTACTTC.

The V gene is TRBV30, the J gene TRBJ1-6; TRBD1 might be the D (6 bases). Germline V gene data show CDR1 as GTSNPN and CDR2 as SVGIG (reference sequence). Trimming took off 8 bases at V and 10 bases at J, with 15 bases between the two ends. CDR3 length equals 12 residues. The DNA of the CDR3 is TGTGCCCTACAGGGACTTGAATCACCCCTCCACTTT. It encodes CALQGLESPLHF. Using reference TRBV30 and TRBJ1-6 for the parts outside the CDR3, the full variable domain is SQTIHQWPATLVQPVGSPLSLECTVEGTSNPNLYWYRQAAGRGLQLLFYSVGIGQISSEVPQNLSASRPQDRQFILSSKKLLLSDSGFYLCALQGLESPLHFGNGTRLTVT.

The genes are TRBV12-5 and TRBJ1-1; D not certain. V was shortened by 3 bases and J by 8 bases, with 7 bases between the two germline ends. Per the germline V gene, CDR1 is LGHNT and CDR2 is FRNRAP. The CDR3 has 11 residues. CDR3 sequence: CASGLAGEAFF. The CDR3 bases are TGTGCTAGTGGTTTAGCCGGAGAAGCTTTCTTT. Combining the CDR3 with reference TRBV12-5 and TRBJ1-1 gives the whole variable domain DARVTQTPRHKVTEMGQEVTMRCQPILGHNTVFWYRQTMMQGLELLAYFRNRAPLDDSGMPKDRFSAEMPDATLATLKIQPSEPRDSAVYFCASGLAGEAFFGQGTRLTVV.